Listed below are T cell receptor beta chains from one sample, sequenced in a study of T cell responses to AZD1222 COVID-19 vaccine. Libraries were prepared by immunoSEQ multiplex PCR; TCRdb keeps only in-frame clonotypes and omits some of them. The data show approximately 100,000 clones, 85% to 90% seen once. The source material was peripheral blood, sampled on day 0 of AZD1222 vaccination. The receptors derive from an adult in good health. CDR3s include the opening cysteine and the closing phenylalanine or tryptophan. D genes are given only for firm matches. Size tells how often a clone was seen (once, few, many) or the class of an expanded clone, and some rows leave it out.

size,D,J,V,DNA,CDR3
many,NA,TRBJ1-5,TRBV25-1,TGTGCCAGCAGTGAACCGCCGTTTCGAGGTCAGCCCCAGCATTTT,CASSEPPFRGQPQHF
NA,NA,TRBJ2-5,TRBV6-4,TGTGCCAGCAGTTCCCAAGAGACCCAGTACTTC,CASSSQETQYF
NA,TRBD1,TRBJ1-1,TRBV5-7,TGTGCCAGCAGCTGGGACAGGACCACTGAAGCTTTCTTT,CASSWDRTTEAFF
few,NA,TRBJ1-3,TRBV10-3,TGTGCCATCAGAAAGACAGGCGCCTACTCTGGAAACACCATATATTTT,CAIRKTGAYSGNTIYF
NA,TRBD1,TRBJ1-4,TRBV11-2,TGTGCCAGCGGATCCGACAGGGTCGAAAAACTGTTTTTT,CASGSDRVEKLFF
NA,TRBD2,TRBJ2-1,TRBV5-6,TGTGCCAGCAGCTTGGCCAGGTGGCGGGAGGGCCATTACAATGAGCAGTTCTTC,CASSLARWREGHYNEQFF
NA,NA,TRBJ2-7,TRBV12-5,TGTGCTAGTGGTCCCGAGGCCGTAAGCTCCTACGAGCAGTACTTC,CASGPEAVSSYEQYF
NA,TRBD1,TRBJ1-4,TRBV7-9,TGTGCCAGCAGCATGGGACAGGGAGACGAAAAACTGTTTTTT,CASSMGQGDEKLFF
NA,NA,TRBJ1-6,TRBV2,TGTGCCAGCAGTGACCTAGGGGTTGCCTTCATTAATTCACCCCTCCACTTT,CASSDLGVAFINSPLHF
once,NA,TRBJ2-7,TRBV10-3,TGTGCCATCAAGGGAAGAGGGACTTTCTACGAGCAGTACTTC,CAIKGRGTFYEQYF
NA,TRBD1,TRBJ2-1,TRBV7-2,TGTGCCAGCAGCTTAGATCGGGGACAGGGGGCTTTCAATGAGCAGTTCTTC,CASSLDRGQGAFNEQFF
NA,NA,TRBJ2-7,TRBV5-1,TGCGCCAGCAGCTCGGGACGCCTTGACGACGAGCAGTACTTC,CASSSGRLDDEQYF
NA,TRBD1,TRBJ2-3,TRBV5-1,TGCGCCAGCAGGTTGCCAACCGGGACAGGGATAACTAGCACAGATACGCAGTATTTT,CASRLPTGTGITSTDTQYF
NA,NA,TRBJ1-1,TRBV28,TGTGCCAGCACAGTCCCTTACACTGAAGCTTTCTTT,CASTVPYTEAFF
once,NA,TRBJ1-1,TRBV27,TGTGCCAGCAAGCCGTACAGGACCACTGAAGCTTTCTTT,CASKPYRTTEAFF
NA,NA,TRBJ2-7,TRBV5-4,TGTGCCAGCAGCCCTGGTGAGTCTCGAAGCTCCTACGAGCAGTACTTC,CASSPGESRSSYEQYF
NA,TRBD1,TRBJ2-1,TRBV18,TGTGCCAGCTCACCACGCTCCGGGACAGGGGCCGGGAATGAGCAGTTCTTC,CASSPRSGTGAGNEQFF
NA,NA,TRBJ2-3,TRBV10-3,TGTGCCATCAGTCGGACGGACGTGAAGCAGTATTTT,CAISRTDVKQYF
once,TRBD1,TRBJ1-2,TRBV28,TGTGCCAGCAGTTTACAACAGACAGGGAACTATGGCTACACCTTC,CASSLQQTGNYGYTF
NA,NA,TRBJ2-3,TRBV7-9,TGTGCCAGCAGCTTAGCGCGGGCGGGATCTTACACAGATACGCAGTATTTT,CASSLARAGSYTDTQYF
NA,NA,TRBJ1-4,TRBV5-4,TGTGCCAGCACCTCCGGGGGGGGCGCTTTTGAAAAACTGTTTTTT,CASTSGGGAFEKLFF
NA,NA,TRBJ1-2,TRBV10-3,TGTGCCAGCGGACAGACCGACTATGGCTACACCTTC,CASGQTDYGYTF
NA,TRBD1,TRBJ2-7,TRBV27,TGTGCCAGCAGTCAAAAAACCGGACAGGCCTCCTACGAGCAGTACTTC,CASSQKTGQASYEQYF
NA,TRBD2,TRBJ2-1,TRBV2,TGTGCCAGCAGCGCTACTAGCGCCTCGGCCCATGAGCAGTTCTTC,CASSATSASAHEQFF
NA,NA,TRBJ2-7,TRBV18,TGTGCCAGCTCACCACCGCAGGAGGGAGAGCAGTACTTC,CASSPPQEGEQYF
NA,NA,TRBJ2-5,TRBV5-1,TGCGCCAGCAGCTTGGCAGGAGTTAGCAACCAAGAGACCCAGTACTTC,CASSLAGVSNQETQYF
NA,NA,TRBJ1-2,TRBV5-1,TGCGCCAGCAGCTTGGAAGGGGCCCCTAACTATGGCTACACCTTC,CASSLEGAPNYGYTF
NA,NA,TRBJ2-7,TRBV2,TGTGCCAGCAGCCTTATTCGCGAGCAGTACTTC,CASSLIREQYF
NA,NA,TRBJ1-5,TRBV7-5,TGTGTCAGAAGCTTAGCTTATCGGCAGGGGCTCAGCCAACCCACTAACAATCAGCCCCAGCATTTT,CVRSLAYRQGLSQPTNNQPQHF